This entry lists 18 T cell receptor beta chains sequenced from one sample in a study of T cell changes during pregnancy in multiple sclerosis. Assay used: immunoSEQ multiplex PCR; TCRdb lists only in-frame clones, some missing. Found here are 45,000 to 55,000 clones, almost 95% of them singletons; the top ten hold approximately 0.91%. The sample here was CD4+ T cells from peripheral blood mononuclear cells, taken in the second trimester of pregnancy. These receptors were obtained from a female donor in good health, enrolled as a control in a pregnancy study.

This clone was recorded only once. This chain uses TRBV11-2 with TRBJ2-5, with TRBD1 matching 7 bases. Germline V gene sequence: CDR1 SGHAT, CDR2 FQNNGV. J gave up 9 bases and V 3 bases, and 19 bases lay outside the gene matches. This CDR3 is 17 amino acids long. The CDR3 DNA follows: TGTGCCAGCAGCTTCCTAGGGGGCCCCCGGCCTCAGAGGGCCCAGTACTTC. It encodes CASSFLGGPRPQRAQYF.

This clone has only one observation. The chain joins TRBV5-1 to TRBJ1-4; the D is unclear. Germline V CDR1 and CDR2: SGHRS, YFSETQ. Deletions cut 5 bases from V and 1 base from J, with 12 bases between. The CDR3 consists of 15 residues. This chain's CDR3 is CASRPNSGTNEKLFF. The CDR3 coding sequence is TGCGCCAGCAGGCCAAACTCGGGAACTAATGAAAAACTGTTTTTT. The full variable domain, its missing parts supplied by reference TRBV5-1 and TRBJ1-4, is KAGVTQTPRYLIKTRGQQVTLSCSPISGHRSVSWYQQTPGQGLQFLFEYFSETQRNKGNFPGRFSGRQFSNSRSEMNVSTLELGDSALYLCASRPNSGTNEKLFFGSGTQLSVL.

V and J are TRBV2 and TRBJ2-4; D call uncertain. This CDR3 spans 11 amino acids. V was pared by 8 bases and J by 9 bases, with 11 bases between. Germline CDR1 is SNHLY and CDR2 is FYNNEI. CDR3 bases: TGTGCCAGCGTCCTGTCTTCCATTCAGTACTTC. Protein: CASVLSSIQYF.

The rearrangement joins TRBV7-9 to TRBJ2-5; 8 nucleotides match TRBD2. Germline V gene lookup returns CDR1 SEHNR and CDR2 FQNEAQ (reference sequence). The CDR3 totals 14 residues. Germline trimming cut 3 bases from V and 10 bases from J; bases unmatched to any gene: 10. CDR3: CASSFGTSNYVQYF. DNA of the CDR3: TGTGCCAGCAGCTTCGGGACTAGTAATTACGTCCAGTACTTC.

The CDR3 loop is CASRGQDTDTQYF. The CDR3 nucleotides are TGTGCCAGCAGGGGACAGGACACAGATACGCAGTATTTT. The gene calls are TRBV6-6 and TRBJ2-3, with 8 bases aligning to TRBD1. Germline V gene sequence: CDR1 MNHNY, CDR2 SVGAGI (reference sequence). The J segment lost 2 bases and the V segment lost 6 bases, leaving 1 base of the junction unmatched. The CDR3 spans 13 residues.

CDR3 coding DNA: TGTGCCAGCAGACAGACGACAAACACTGAAGCTTTCTTT. As protein: CASRQTTNTEAFF. This sequence joins TRBV6-1 and TRBJ1-1; D gene uncertain. There are 13 residues in the CDR3. CDR1 and CDR2 from the germline V gene are MNHNS and SASEGT. V gave up 6 bases and J gave up 2 bases, with 10 bases separating them.

This chain joins TRBV6-4 and TRBJ2-1; D unresolved. Germline loops: CDR1 MRHNA, CDR2 SNTAGT. The germline V and J ends were trimmed by 0 bases and 4 bases, with 4 bases remaining between them. The CDR3 spans 13 residues. The CDR3 region has the DNA TGTGCCAGCAGTGACTCCTTGTACAATGAGCAGTTCTTC. This sequence encodes CASSDSLYNEQFF.

Note on this clone: Other nucleotide sequences in the sample specify the same CDR3. The chain is built from TRBV18 and TRBJ2-7; D is unresolved. This CDR3 has 12 amino acids. From germline, CDR1 is KGHSH and CDR2 LQKENI. Trimming removed 5 bases from V and 2 bases from J, with 7 bases in between. CDR3 in amino acids: CASSTVTYEQYF. CDR3 DNA: TGTGCCAGCTCAACAGTTACCTACGAGCAGTACTTC.

This rearrangement joins TRBV29-1 to TRBJ1-3, with a weak D call TRBD1 (6 bases). The V end lost 5 bases, the J end lost 4 bases, and 9 bases lay between the germline ends. Germline assignment: CDR1 SQVTM and CDR2 ANQGSEA. There are 12 residues in the CDR3. The CDR3 loop reads CSVIGQGNTIYF. CDR3 DNA: TGCAGCGTTATCGGACAGGGAAACACCATATATTTT.

This clone appeared a few times. This sequence joins TRBV14 and TRBJ1-3, with a tentative D call TRBD1 (5 bases). The V end was cut by 4 bases, the J end by 4 bases, with 14 bases between. The CDR3 has 15 amino acids. Germline V CDR1 and CDR2: SGHDN, FVKESK. The DNA of the CDR3 is TGTGCCAGCAGCCCCCTTGGGGGGAGGGGAAACACCATATATTTT. As protein: CASSPLGGRGNTIYF.

The chain couples TRBV4-3 to TRBJ1-6; D not resolved. The V and J ends lost 1 base and 7 bases respectively, with 14 bases between them. This CDR3 region has 16 residues. Germline values: CDR1 LGHNA, CDR2 YSLEER. The CDR3 spells CASSQVLQNGNSPLHF. The DNA for the CDR3 is TGCGCCAGCAGCCAAGTATTACAGAATGGAAATTCACCCCTCCACTTT.

This clone was counted once. The genes are TRBV5-1 and TRBJ2-7, with a possible D match to TRBD1 (6 bases). Germline CDR1 is SGHRS and CDR2 is YFSETQ. V was shortened by 4 bases and J by 1 base, with 12 bases between the two germline ends. The CDR3 sequence is 14 residues long. Here the CDR3 DNA reads TGCGCCAGCAGCCTCTCAGGGGCTTCCTACGAGCAGTACTTC. As protein: CASSLSGASYEQYF.

CDR3 amino acids: CASSPLGRGVAYEQYF. The CDR3 nucleotides read TGTGCCAGCAGCCCCCTAGGGCGGGGAGTGGCCTACGAGCAGTACTTC. J is TRBJ2-7 and V is TRBV11-2, with a possible D match to TRBD2 (6 bases). Germline V CDR1 and CDR2: SGHAT, FQNNGV. The CDR3 loop spans 16 amino acids. V was cut by 5 bases and J by 2 bases, with 19 bases left in between.

The V and J genes are TRBV6-1 and TRBJ1-2, with D tentatively TRBD1 (6 bases). The CDR3 consists of 13 residues. CDR1 is MNHNS and CDR2 is SASEGT in the germline V gene. V dropped 3 bases and J dropped 3 bases, with 8 bases sitting between them. This CDR3 reads CASSERGYYGYTF. For the CDR3, the DNA is TGTGCCAGCAGTGAGAGGGGGTACTATGGCTACACCTTC.

The chain joins TRBV29-1 to TRBJ2-7; 7 bases agree with TRBD1. The V and J ends lost 4 bases and 6 bases, in that order; junction bases with no gene match: 6. This CDR3 spans 12 amino acids. Germline CDR1 reads SQVTM; CDR2 reads ANQGSEA. CDR3 sequence reads: CSVAGQLPEQYF. CDR3 coding DNA: TGCAGCGTTGCGGGACAGTTACCCGAGCAGTACTTC.

This rearrangement joins TRBV5-1 to TRBJ1-5; 7 bases agree with TRBD1. From germline, CDR1 is SGHRS and CDR2 YFSETQ. This CDR3 spans 16 amino acids. V lost 5 bases and J lost 4; bases outside the gene matches: 12. The CDR3 DNA reads as TGCGCCAGCAGTGTAGGGGGCGCTCAGAGAAATCAGCCCCAGCATTTT. Its protein product is CASSVGGAQRNQPQHF.

The rearrangement links TRBV28 to TRBJ2-1; TRBD2 aligns across 14 bases. This CDR3 has 15 residues. The germline V gene encodes CDR1 MDHEN and CDR2 SYDVKM. V was clipped by 11 bases and J by 3 bases; unmatched bases: 6. The CDR3 DNA reads TGTGCCGCCCGGACTAGCGGGGGGAACTACAATGAGCAGTTCTTC. Translated: CAARTSGGNYNEQFF.

The chain employs TRBV2 and TRBJ2-7; 8 nucleotides agree with TRBD1. Looked up from germline, CDR1 is SNHLY and CDR2 is FYNNEI. The trim removed 1 base at V and 1 base at J, leaving 6 bases unmatched. There are 16 residues in the CDR3. CDR3 nucleotide sequence: TGTGCCAGCAGTGAAGACGGAGGACAGGGATCCTACGAGCAGTACTTC. Translated: CASSEDGGQGSYEQYF.